This passage covers 2 T cell receptor beta chains from one sample sequenced in a study of T-cell reconstitution after alpha-beta-depleted transplantation in children. Using unique molecular identifiers, the investigators prepared the TCRbeta library. Using its own MiXCR run on the PCR reads, TCRdb lists one record per CDR3 protein. The repertoire includes 350,000 to 400,000 distinct CDR3 sequences, approximately 20% of them detected once, and around 3.9% sits in the top ten. This specimen was PBMCs from the stem cell graft donor, taken from the stem cell graft. These receptor sequences come from a human donor who donated a stem cell graft to a child with acute myeloid leukemia.

The table lists this clonotype with many counts. The chain combines TRBV3-1 with TRBJ2-1; 7 positions agree with TRBD2. Germline values: CDR1 LGHDT, CDR2 YNNKEL (reference sequence). The J segment lost 7 bases and the V segment lost 0 bases, leaving 6 bases of the junction unmatched. This CDR3 is built from 15 residues. CDR3 in amino acids: CASSQEWRESNEQFF. CDR3 DNA sequence: TGTGCCAGCAGCCAAGAGTGGCGGGAGAGTAATGAGCAGTTCTTC.

This clonotype was recorded many times. This sequence joins TRBV20-1 and TRBJ1-5; D possibly corresponds to TRBD1 (5 bases). Trimming took 5 bases from V and 2 from J, leaving 16 bases between them. This CDR3 has 15 amino acids. Germline CDR1 is DFQATT and CDR2 is SNEGSKA (reference sequence). CDR3 DNA sequence: TGCAGTGCTTTCGGGACTCTTAGGGGCAATCAGCCCCAGCATTTT. It encodes CSAFGTLRGNQPQHF.